The present TCR beta chain was sequenced within a study of blood T cell repertoires in COVID-19. Trimming took off 1 base at V and 6 bases at J, with 14 bases between the two ends. The germline gives CDR1 SGDLS, CDR2 YYNGEE. The CDR3 is made up of 15 amino acids. Clones were read by immunoSEQ multiplex PCR, and TCRdb kept only the in-frame ones, dropping some. The data contain 35,000 to 50,000 clones, around 76% of them singletons. The chain combines TRBV9 with TRBJ2-1; D might be TRBD2 (5 bases). The source is a man older than 75 with acute or convalescent COVID-19. Sequencing input: peripheral blood. CDR3 in DNA: TGTGCCAGCAGCGTATTCTCTGGCGGGTTCAATGAGCAGTTCTTC. Its protein product is CASSVFSGGFNEQFF.